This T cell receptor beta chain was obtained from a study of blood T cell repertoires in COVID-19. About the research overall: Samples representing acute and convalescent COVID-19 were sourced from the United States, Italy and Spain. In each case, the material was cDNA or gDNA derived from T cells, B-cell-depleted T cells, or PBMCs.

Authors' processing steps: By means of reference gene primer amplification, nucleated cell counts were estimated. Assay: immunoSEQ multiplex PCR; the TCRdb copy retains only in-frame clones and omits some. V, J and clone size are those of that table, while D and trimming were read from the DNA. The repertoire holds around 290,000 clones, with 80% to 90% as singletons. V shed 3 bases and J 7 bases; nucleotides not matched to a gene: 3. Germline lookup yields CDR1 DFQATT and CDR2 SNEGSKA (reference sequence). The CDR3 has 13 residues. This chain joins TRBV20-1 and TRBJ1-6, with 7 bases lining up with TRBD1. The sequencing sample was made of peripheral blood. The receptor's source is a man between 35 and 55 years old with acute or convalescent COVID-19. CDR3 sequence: CSASGDSNSPLHF. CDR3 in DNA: TGCAGTGCTAGTGGGGACAGCAATTCACCCCTCCACTTT.